A single sample gave rise to the 28 T cell receptor beta chains below, sequenced in a study of blood T cell repertoires in COVID-19. TCRdb's table, derived via immunoSEQ multiplex PCR, lists solely in-frame clones and lacks some. The profile shows about 380,000 clones, around 89% of them singletons. The sequenced material came from peripheral blood. These receptors came from a man younger than 35 with active or convalescent COVID-19.

The rearrangement joins TRBV7-9 to TRBJ2-1; TRBD1 matches 9 bases. This CDR3 spans 14 amino acids. CDR1 and CDR2 from the germline V gene are SEHNR and FQNEAQ (reference sequence). V was pared by 5 bases and J by 6 bases, with 5 bases of the junction left unmatched. This CDR3 is CASSPRQGGNEQFF. CDR3 DNA: TGTGCCAGCAGCCCACGACAGGGGGGCAATGAGCAGTTCTTC.

This chain links TRBV6-5 with TRBJ1-1; 7 nucleotides align to TRBD1. The junction had 5 bases not matched to a gene; V was cut back by 7 bases and J by 3 bases. The CDR3 is 13 amino acids. Looked up from germline, CDR1 is MNHEY and CDR2 is SVGAGI. In DNA form, the CDR3 reads TGTGCCAGCACCGACAGGGACTACACTGAAGCTTTCTTT. Translation: CASTDRDYTEAFF.

The gene calls are TRBV4-2 and TRBJ1-2; D call uncertain. This CDR3 spans 14 amino acids. With 1 base removed from V and 4 bases from J, the gap between germline ends came to 10 bases. Germline V gene sequence: CDR1 LGHNA, CDR2 YNFKEQ. CDR3 nucleotides: TGTGCCAGCAGCCAAGCCCGGGCGGGCTATGGCTACACCTTC. Its protein is CASSQARAGYGYTF.

V is TRBV27 and J is TRBJ2-7, with TRBD2 matching over 8 bases. Germline assignment: CDR1 MNHEY and CDR2 SMNVEV (reference sequence). CDR3 length equals 16 residues. The trim removed 0 bases at V and 0 bases at J, leaving 4 bases unmatched. This chain's CDR3 is CASSLSGLAHSYEQYF. Here the CDR3 DNA reads TGTGCCAGCAGTTTATCAGGACTAGCTCACTCCTACGAGCAGTACTTC.

The CDR3, as DNA: TGTGCCAGCACCCGGGGGACCATGAACACTGAAGCTTTCTTT. It is translated as CASTRGTMNTEAFF. The rearrangement links TRBV7-2 to TRBJ1-1; possibly TRBD1 for D (5 bases). This CDR3 contains 14 residues. Germline assignment: CDR1 SGHTA and CDR2 FQGNSA. V was pared by 7 bases and J by 0 bases, with 12 bases between. Full variable domain (remainder filled in from reference TRBV7-2 and TRBJ1-1): GAGVSQSPSNKVTEKGKDVELRCDPISGHTALYWYRQSLGQGLEFLIYFQGNSAPDKSGLPSDRFSAERTGGSVSTLTIQRTQQEDSAVYLCASTRGTMNTEAFFGQGTRLTVV.

The chain has TRBV18 and TRBJ1-3; D gene uncertain. Per germline, CDR1 KGHSH and CDR2 LQKENI. The CDR3 sequence is 16 residues long. The V and J ends lost 1 base and 0 bases respectively, with 10 bases between them. CDR3 amino acids: CASSPHPVSSGNTIYF. CDR3 DNA: TGTGCCAGCTCACCACATCCGGTGAGCTCTGGAAACACCATATATTTT.

J is TRBJ1-1 and V is TRBV7-9; D gene ambiguous. V was clipped by 5 bases and J by 7 bases, with 14 bases between them. Germline assignment: CDR1 SEHNR and CDR2 FQNEAQ (reference sequence). This CDR3 is 13 amino acids long. CDR3 DNA: TGTGCCAGCAGCCGTGCCCTGGGGAGTGAAGCTTTCTTT. As protein: CASSRALGSEAFF.

The chain is built from TRBV28 and TRBJ2-7; D is uncertain. Germline loops: CDR1 MDHEN, CDR2 SYDVKM. The CDR3 is 12 amino acids. Deletions cut 2 bases from V and 1 base from J, with 3 bases between. The CDR3 nucleotides are TGTGCCAGCAGTTTACCGTCCTACGAGCAGTACTTC. Amino acids: CASSLPSYEQYF.

The rearrangement joins TRBV19 to TRBJ2-2; TRBD2 matches at 8 bases. Trimming at V came to 3 bases and at J to 4 bases, leaving 4 bases not matched to a gene. Germline V lookup: CDR1 LNHDA, CDR2 SQIVND (reference sequence). The CDR3 consists of 15 residues. The CDR3 loop is CASSIASGFTGELFF. In DNA form, the CDR3 reads TGTGCCAGTAGTATTGCTAGCGGGTTCACCGGGGAGCTGTTTTTT.

This chain connects TRBV5-4 to TRBJ2-3, with TRBD2 matching 11 bases. The CDR3 sequence is 16 residues long. Germline values: CDR1 SGHNT, CDR2 YYREEE (reference sequence). V dropped 3 bases and J dropped 7; count of bases not matched to a gene: 10. CDR3 amino acids: CASSSLAGATYHTQYF. The CDR3 bases are TGTGCCAGCAGCTCACTAGCGGGAGCGACTTACCATACGCAGTATTTT.

V gene TRBV27 combines with J gene TRBJ2-1; tentatively, D is TRBD1 (6 bases). Germline lookup yields CDR1 MNHEY and CDR2 SMNVEV (reference sequence). The CDR3 contains 15 residues. Trimming left V 4 bases short and J 2 bases short, with 12 bases between. CDR3 DNA sequence: TGTGCCAGCAGTTCCCGGGACACAGCCTACAATGAGCAGTTCTTC. Amino acid sequence: CASSSRDTAYNEQFF.

V gene TRBV28 combines with J gene TRBJ2-3; possible D gene TRBD1, 6 bases. With 4 bases removed from V and 4 bases from J, the gap between germline ends came to 12 bases. This CDR3 region has 14 residues. CDR1 and CDR2 from the germline V gene are MDHEN and SYDVKM. The CDR3: CASSYRVGADTQYF. CDR3 nucleotides: TGTGCCAGCAGTTACAGGGTGGGCGCAGATACGCAGTATTTT. The full variable domain, completed using reference TRBV28 and TRBJ2-3, is DVKVTQSSRYLVKRTGEKVFLECVQDMDHENMFWYRQDPGLGLRLIYFSYDVKMKEKGDIPEGYSVSREKKERFSLILESASTNQTSMYLCASSYRVGADTQYFGPGTRLTVL.

The rearrangement joins TRBV12-3 or TRBV12-4 to TRBJ1-2, with D maybe TRBD1 (6 bases). The CDR3 has 13 residues. The V end lost 1 base, the J end lost 4 bases, and 7 bases lay between the germline ends. CDR3 loop: CASSLGGGYGYTF. The CDR3 DNA reads TGTGCCAGCAGTTTAGGAGGGGGCTATGGCTACACCTTC.

The V and J genes are TRBV4-1 and TRBJ2-3, with 8 bases lining up with TRBD2. This CDR3 is built from 14 residues. V shed 7 bases, J shed 0 bases, and the junction held 3 bases outside the gene matches. CDR1 is MGHRA, CDR2 YSYEKL, per germline. CDR3 in amino acids: CASNKRGSTDTQYF. In nucleotides, the CDR3 is TGCGCCAGCAACAAGCGGGGGAGCACAGATACGCAGTATTTT.

The chain joins TRBV7-2 to TRBJ1-4, with a possible D match to TRBD1 (6 bases). The germline V gene encodes CDR1 SGHTA and CDR2 FQGNSA. This CDR3 region has 15 residues. V was shortened by 1 base and J by 4 bases, with 10 bases between the two germline ends. CDR3 loop: CASSLVAGDNEKLFF. DNA of the CDR3: TGTGCCAGCAGCTTAGTGGCAGGGGATAATGAAAAACTGTTTTTT.

The V and J genes are TRBV4-1 and TRBJ1-2; TRBD1 agrees at 7 bases. The CDR3 has 14 amino acids. V lost 3 bases, J lost 5 bases, and 6 bases stayed unmatched. Looked up from germline, CDR1 is MGHRA and CDR2 is YSYEKL. CDR3: CASSHATGKYGYTF. The CDR3 DNA follows: TGCGCCAGCAGCCATGCGACAGGGAAGTATGGCTACACCTTC.

Turning to this clone: One end of the junction is discordant with germline, which a read error may explain. The genes are TRBV7-7 and TRBJ2-1; 10 bases map to TRBD1. The CDR3 has 15 amino acids. CDR1 and CDR2 (germline): SSHAT, FNYEAQ (reference sequence). In DNA form, the CDR3 reads TGTGCTAGCAGCCCCGGACAGGGGGGACATGATGAGCAGTTCTTC. Its protein product is CASSPGQGGHDEQFF. Variable domain in full (rest from reference TRBV7-7 and TRBJ2-1): GAGVSQSPRYKVTKRGQDVTLRCDPISSHATLYWYQQALGQGPEFLTYFNYEAQPDKSGLPSDRFSAERPEGSISTLTIQRTEQRDSAMYRCASSPGQGGHDEQFFGPGTRLTVL.

The CDR3 region has the DNA TGTGCCAGCTCACCACCGACAGTCACCCGGCTTGAAGCTTTCTTT. Residues: CASSPPTVTRLEAFF. This rearrangement joins TRBV18 to TRBJ1-1; TRBD1 is a possible D gene (5 bases). CDR3 length: 15 amino acids. Germline lookup yields CDR1 KGHSH and CDR2 LQKENI. Between the trimmed V and J ends, which lost 0 bases and 7 bases, there was a span of 15 bases.

This clone was seen just once. This chain uses TRBV9 with TRBJ2-4, with D possibly TRBD2 on 6 matching bases. Trimming took off 2 bases at V and 0 bases at J, with 6 bases between the two ends. The CDR3 covers 14 residues. Germline V CDR1 and CDR2: SGDLS, YYNGEE. This CDR3 is CASSVGGAKNIQYF. The CDR3 region has the DNA TGTGCCAGCAGCGTGGGAGGAGCCAAAAACATTCAGTACTTC.

This chain's CDR3 is CASSPTDSPTYEQYF. The CDR3 DNA follows: TGCGCCAGCAGCCCCACAGATTCCCCCACCTACGAGCAGTACTTC. This chain uses TRBV4-1 with TRBJ2-7, with D hard to call. The CDR3 sequence is 15 residues long. Germline assignment: CDR1 MGHRA and CDR2 YSYEKL. V was shortened by 4 bases and J by 2 bases, with 15 bases between the two germline ends.

The gene calls are TRBV18 and TRBJ2-2; D is uncertain. Between the trimmed V and J ends, which lost 3 bases and 2 bases, there was a span of 10 bases. CDR3 length: 15 amino acids. Per germline, CDR1 KGHSH and CDR2 LQKENI. The CDR3 is CASSPGLRNTGELFF. As DNA, the CDR3 is TGTGCCAGCTCACCCGGGTTGAGAAACACCGGGGAGCTGTTTTTT.

The rearrangement joins TRBV4-1 to TRBJ1-1, with TRBD1 matching over 8 bases. The germline V gene has CDR1 MGHRA and CDR2 YSYEKL. The CDR3 runs 13 residues. After removal of 6 bases from V and 3 bases from J, the junction contained 3 bases not matched to a gene. CDR3: CASSHRGYTEAFF. The CDR3 nucleotides read TGCGCCAGCAGTCACAGGGGGTACACTGAAGCTTTCTTT.

This rearrangement joins TRBV9 to TRBJ1-1, with D tentatively TRBD1 (5 bases). The CDR3 totals 13 residues. V was clipped by 3 bases and J by 3 bases, with 9 bases between them. Germline V CDR1 and CDR2: SGDLS, YYNGEE. The CDR3 reads CASSGQLYTEAFF. The DNA of the CDR3 is TGTGCCAGCAGCGGACAGCTGTACACTGAAGCTTTCTTT.

The rearrangement joins TRBV21-1 to TRBJ2-5; whether TRBD1, the table's D call, matches the DNA was not checked. TRBV21-1 is listed as a pseudogene. The CDR3 loop spans 14 amino acids. CDR3 nucleotide sequence: TGTGCCAGCAGCAAGGACAGGGACCAAGAGACCCAGTACTTC. Translating it yields CASSKDRDQETQYF.

This clone was observed a single time. The rearrangement uses TRBV4-1 and TRBJ2-1; unclear D gene. CDR1 is MGHRA, CDR2 YSYEKL, per germline. V was cut by 6 bases and J by 1 base, with 10 bases left in between. The CDR3 runs 14 residues. The CDR3 loop is CASSQLSSYNEQFF. In DNA, the CDR3 is TGCGCCAGCAGTCAGTTATCGTCCTACAATGAGCAGTTCTTC.

The rearrangement joins TRBV29-1 to TRBJ1-2, with D possibly TRBD1 on 6 matching bases. CDR1 and CDR2 from the germline V gene are SQVTM and ANQGSEA. The CDR3 runs to 18 residues. Trimming removed 6 bases at V and 1 base at J, with 27 bases between. The chain's CDR3 is CSVPTDRKIVENNYGYTF. In DNA form, the CDR3 reads TGCAGCGTCCCTACCGACAGGAAGATAGTCGAGAATAACTATGGCTACACCTTC. The entire variable domain, with the rest obtained from reference TRBV29-1 and TRBJ1-2, is as follows: SAVISQKPSRDICQRGTSLTIQCQVDSQVTMMFWYRQQPGQSLTLIATANQGSEATYESGFVIDKFPISRPNLTFSTLTVSNMSPEDSSIYLCSVPTDRKIVENNYGYTFGSGTRLTVV.

The chain uses TRBV28 and TRBJ2-2, with TRBD2 as a possible D gene (5 bases). Germline V gene sequence: CDR1 MDHEN, CDR2 SYDVKM. V was clipped by 2 bases and J by 5 bases, with 12 bases between them. The CDR3 has 15 amino acids. The CDR3, as DNA: TGTGCCAGCAGTTTAAGGACCTCGGGAACCGGGGAGCTGTTTTTT. This codes for CASSLRTSGTGELFF. Full variable domain (remainder filled in from reference TRBV28 and TRBJ2-2): DVKVTQSSRYLVKRTGEKVFLECVQDMDHENMFWYRQDPGLGLRLIYFSYDVKMKEKGDIPEGYSVSREKKERFSLILESASTNQTSMYLCASSLRTSGTGELFFGEGSRLTVL.

This clone was found once. This chain connects TRBV9 to TRBJ2-2; no reliable D call. Trimming cost V 4 bases and J 3 bases, with 4 bases left between them. The CDR3 is 12 residues long. Germline V gene lookup returns CDR1 SGDLS and CDR2 YYNGEE. CDR3 in DNA: TGTGCCAGCAGCCCCGACACCGGGGAGCTGTTTTTT. The encoded protein is CASSPDTGELFF.